Listed here are 17 T cell receptor beta chains from one sample, sequenced in a study of Graves' ophthalmopathy and Graves' hyperthyroidism. Amplifying from RNA transcripts, the study obtained TCR beta CDR3 regions. First-round RT-PCR with HTBI primers preceded a second-round multiplex PCR. TCRdb reanalysed the multiplex PCR reads using MiXCR and keeps one entry per CDR3 protein. The sample lists about half a million distinct CDR3 sequences, approximately 15% occurring once. Sequencing was performed on blood. The receptor source for this set is a woman aged 25 to 45 with Graves' ophthalmopathy.

In its sample, this clonotype was seen many times. The chain employs TRBV15 and TRBJ2-5; 10 bases map to TRBD2. V lost 4 bases, J lost 2 bases, and 7 bases stayed unmatched. This CDR3 has 16 amino acids. Per germline, CDR1 LNHNV and CDR2 YYDKDF (reference sequence). The CDR3 here is CATSTVERGGQETQYF. The CDR3 DNA follows: TGTGCCACCAGCACGGTTGAGCGGGGGGGACAAGAGACCCAGTACTTC.

This clonotype was observed a few times. The genes are TRBV11-2 and TRBJ1-1; D is ambiguous. In germline, CDR1 is SGHAT, CDR2 FQNNGV. Deletions cut 3 bases from V and 1 base from J, with 9 bases between. This CDR3 is built from 14 residues. CDR3 in DNA: TGTGCCAGCAGCTTTACCGTCGCGAACACTGAAGCTTTCTTT. Translation: CASSFTVANTEAFF.

In this sample, this clonotype turned up many times. At one boundary the junction diverges from the germline segment, which might be a read error. V and J are TRBV5-1 and TRBJ1-2, with a tentative D call TRBD1 (5 bases). The CDR3 totals 14 residues. In germline, CDR1 is SGHRS, CDR2 YFSETQ. The CDR3 DNA reads as TGCGCCAGCAGGTTGGGGACTGTTAGCCTCGGCTACACCTTC. Its protein product is CASRLGTVSLGYTF.

This clonotype was observed at least ten times. The rearrangement joins TRBV2 to TRBJ2-7; D ambiguous. Germline V gives CDR1 SNHLY, CDR2 FYNNEI. With 6 bases removed from V and 3 bases from J, the gap between germline ends came to 9 bases. There are 12 residues in the CDR3. The CDR3 region is CASRRGVYEQYF. Here the CDR3 DNA reads TGTGCCAGCAGGCGTGGGGTCTACGAGCAGTACTTC.

A remark on this clonotype: A single base separates this from a much larger clone, so it may be a read error. Here the CDR3 omits its conserved ending phenylalanine or tryptophan, so a read error is the likely source. The chain combines TRBV25-1 with TRBJ1-1, with D possibly TRBD1 on 5 matching bases. Germline V gives CDR1 MGHDK, CDR2 SYGVNS. The CDR3 is made up of 13 amino acids. Trimming removed 8 bases at V and 10 bases at J, with 20 bases between. DNA of the CDR3: TGTGCCAGCTCACTCGGGGGAGCCGGTCGAGCTTTCGTT. Its protein product is CASSLGGAGRAFV.

Points on this clonotype: The CDR3 does not close with the conserved phenylalanine or tryptophan, likely indicating a read error. The DNA is omitted, as the CDR3 cannot be located on it reliably, and the CDR3 follows TCRdb's listing. This chain links TRBV12-3 or TRBV12-4 with TRBJ1-5. The CDR3 spans 14 residues, counting both ends. CDR3 sequence: CASSQRTVDQPQQV.

This clonotype was picked up many times. The V and J genes are TRBV11-3 and TRBJ2-5, with 7 bases aligning to TRBD2. Trimming at V came to 0 bases and at J to 1 base, leaving 2 bases not matched to a gene. The CDR3 has 15 amino acids. From germline, CDR1 is SGHNT and CDR2 YENEEA. CDR3 loop: CASSLDGTTQETQYF. DNA for the CDR3: TGTGCCAGCAGCTTAGACGGGACTACCCAAGAGACCCAGTACTTC.

The chain has TRBV24-1 and TRBJ2-5; D is uncertain. Germline V gene lookup returns CDR1 KGHDR and CDR2 SFDVKD. The CDR3 has 11 residues. Trimming removed 6 bases at V and 5 bases at J, with 6 bases between. In DNA form, the CDR3 reads TGTGCCACCAGTATAGCCGAGACCCAGTACTTC. This codes for CATSIAETQYF.

The J gene is TRBJ2-2, the V gene TRBV2, with 7 bases identical to TRBD1. V shed 4 bases and J 11 bases; nucleotides not matched to a gene: 7. In germline, CDR1 is SNHLY, CDR2 FYNNEI. This CDR3 is 13 amino acids long. The CDR3 bases are TGTGCCAGCAGTGCCACAGGGGTGGGAGAGCTGTTTTTT. This encodes CASSATGVGELFF.

The chain employs TRBV5-6 and TRBJ2-7; D is uncertain. The CDR3 has 13 residues. Trimming pared 2 bases from V and 5 bases from J, leaving 11 bases between. The germline V gene encodes CDR1 SGHDT and CDR2 YYEEEE. Here the CDR3 reads CASSFVPGDEQYF. The CDR3 region has the DNA TGTGCCAGCAGCTTTGTGCCGGGTGACGAGCAGTACTTC.

This clonotype was recorded at least ten times. The chain recombines TRBV28 with TRBJ2-2; D is unresolved. Germline V lookup: CDR1 MDHEN, CDR2 SYDVKM. The CDR3 is made up of 13 amino acids. Trimming took 3 bases from V and 2 from J, leaving 4 bases between them. This CDR3 is CASSFGNTGELFF. CDR3 bases: TGTGCCAGCAGTTTCGGTAACACCGGGGAGCTGTTTTTT.

At least ten counts were recorded for this clonotype. The rearrangement joins TRBV6-1 to TRBJ1-5; no reliable D call. Per germline, CDR1 MNHNS and CDR2 SASEGT. This CDR3 comprises 13 residues. V was trimmed by 3 bases and J by 9 bases, leaving 12 bases between them. CDR3 in DNA: TGTGCCAGCAGTGAGGCGGGGAAAAGGCCCCAGCATTTT. This sequence encodes CASSEAGKRPQHF.

This sequence joins TRBV6-1 and TRBJ2-5; D is perhaps TRBD2 (6 bases). Per the germline V gene, CDR1 is MNHNS and CDR2 is SASEGT. CDR3 size: 15 residues. V dropped 7 bases and J dropped 7 bases, with 22 bases sitting between them. CDR3 sequence (DNA): TGTGCCAGCACCCGGGGTCGGCTAGCGAAGGGGACCCAGTACTTC. Protein: CASTRGRLAKGTQYF.

The table lists this clonotype with many counts. The rearrangement joins TRBV12-3 or TRBV12-4 to TRBJ1-1; D is perhaps TRBD1 (5 bases). V lost 4 bases and J 11 bases, leaving 11 bases between the germline ends. The CDR3 runs to 11 residues. The CDR3 DNA follows: TGTGCCAGCAGTTGGGGGGTTACGGCTTTCTTT. It encodes CASSWGVTAFF.

This clonotype was detected ten times or more. J is TRBJ1-1 and V is TRBV29-1; D is ambiguous. CDR3 size: 13 residues. Trimming cost V 3 bases and J 1 base, with 9 bases left between them. Germline loops: CDR1 SQVTM, CDR2 ANQGSEA. The chain's CDR3 is CSVDNSPNTEAFF. Written as DNA, the CDR3 is TGCAGCGTTGATAACAGTCCGAACACTGAAGCTTTCTTT.

This clonotype was recorded many times. The chain joins TRBV12-3 or TRBV12-4 to TRBJ1-6; D is ambiguous. Trimming stripped 8 bases from V and 9 bases from J, with 14 bases between. The CDR3 has 13 amino acids. The CDR3 protein is CASCLWVGSPLHF. The CDR3 DNA is TGTGCCAGCTGCCTCTGGGTCGGTTCACCCCTCCACTTT.

A few counts support this clonotype. The V and J genes are TRBV25-1 and TRBJ2-2; tentative D call: TRBD2 (5 bases). From germline, CDR1 is MGHDK and CDR2 SYGVNS. Trimming removed 4 bases at V and 0 bases at J, with 9 bases between. The length of the CDR3 is 15 residues. The CDR3 region is CASSVAGTNTGELFF. The CDR3, as DNA: TGTGCCAGCAGTGTAGCCGGGACGAACACCGGGGAGCTGTTTTTT.